This passage covers 27 T cell receptor beta chains from one sample sequenced in a study of blood T cell repertoires in COVID-19. Here immunoSEQ multiplex PCR was the method, and the copy in TCRdb shows in-frame clones only, minus some. The sample lists some 170,000 clones, under 85% seen once, with approximately 2.6% in the top ten. The sequenced sample consisted of peripheral blood. Receptor source: a man aged 65 to 85 with acute or convalescent COVID-19.

The chain couples TRBV5-4 to TRBJ1-1, with D unresolved. The length of the CDR3 is 14 residues. Trimming shortened V by 5 bases and J by 1 base, and 12 bases separated the two germline ends. Looked up from germline, CDR1 is SGHNT and CDR2 is YYREEE (reference sequence). In DNA, the CDR3 is TGTGCCAGCAGGACGGAGAACGCGAACACTGAAGCTTTCTTT. Translated, it gives CASRTENANTEAFF.

CDR3 nucleotides: TGCGCCAGCTATGGGGCGGAGAACACTGAAGCTTTCTTT. Residues: CASYGAENTEAFF. This sequence joins TRBV5-1 and TRBJ1-1; tentative D call: TRBD1 (5 bases). Germline assignment: CDR1 SGHRS and CDR2 YFSETQ. Trimming cost V 7 bases and J 1 base, with 11 bases left between them. The length of the CDR3 is 13 residues.

This clone was counted between two and nine times. The V gene is TRBV7-9, the J gene TRBJ2-1; TRBD2 matches 9 bases. CDR1 is SEHNR, CDR2 FQNEAQ, per germline (reference sequence). Trimming removed 2 bases from V and 0 bases from J; junction bases left unmatched: 8. The CDR3 contains 18 residues. As DNA, the CDR3 is TGTGCCAGCAGCTTACCAGCGGGGGGACCAAGCTCCTACAATGAGCAGTTCTTC. It is translated as CASSLPAGGPSSYNEQFF.

This clone showed up just once. The chain joins TRBV3-1 (or the pseudogene TRBV3-2) to TRBJ1-6, with TRBD1 matching over 10 bases. CDR1 and CDR2 from the germline V gene are LGHDT and YNNKEL (reference sequence). The CDR3 extends over 15 amino acids. V shed 4 bases, J shed 7 bases, and the junction held 4 bases outside the gene matches. The CDR3 protein is CASSLGTGVNSPLHF. CDR3 sequence (DNA): TGTGCCAGCAGCCTGGGGACAGGGGTAAATTCACCCCTCCACTTT.

This clone appeared once. The CDR3 DNA sequence: TGTGCCAGCAGCTTATTAGGCGGGAGAGATACGCAGTATTTT. Amino acids: CASSLLGGRDTQYF. V gene TRBV7-3 combines with J gene TRBJ2-3; 7 bases align to TRBD2. Trimming at V came to 2 bases and at J to 5 bases, leaving 4 bases not matched to a gene. The CDR3 runs to 14 residues. CDR1 SGHTA and CDR2 FQGTGA come from the germline V gene.

The CDR3 DNA is TGTGCCAGCAGCCTTGACAGGAACACTGAAGCTTTCTTT. Protein sequence: CASSLDRNTEAFF. The V and J genes are TRBV16 and TRBJ1-1; D may be TRBD1 (5 bases). V lost 4 bases and J lost 1, with 7 bases in between. This CDR3 region has 13 residues. Germline V lookup: CDR1 KGHSY, CDR2 FQNENV.

The CDR3, as DNA: TGTGCCAGCAGTTACTCGTGGCGTTTCCAAGGGGATGGCTACACCTTC. Protein sequence: CASSYSWRFQGDGYTF. The chain recombines TRBV6-2 or TRBV6-3 with TRBJ1-2; weak D call: TRBD1 (5 bases). Germline-derived CDR1 and CDR2 are MNHEY and SVGEGT. V lost 0 bases and J lost 6, with 17 bases in between. The CDR3 contains 16 residues.

The rearrangement links TRBV27 to TRBJ2-3, with 8 bases identical to TRBD1. Germline CDR1 MNHEY, CDR2 SMNVEV (reference sequence). The CDR3 contains 17 residues. J was trimmed by 3 bases and V by 0 bases; bases with no gene match: 8. CDR3 region: CASSLSLDRVATDTQYF. The CDR3 DNA reads TGTGCCAGCAGTTTATCGCTGGACAGGGTTGCGACAGATACGCAGTATTTT.

J is TRBJ2-1 and V is TRBV11-2; 9 nucleotides align to TRBD1. Germline V CDR1 and CDR2: SGHAT, FQNNGV. CDR3 size: 16 residues. The V segment lost 5 bases and the J segment 5 bases; nucleotides outside the gene matches: 10. The CDR3 DNA is TGTGCCAGCAGCGCCACCGGGACAGGGCTGAACAATGAGCAGTTCTTC. Protein: CASSATGTGLNNEQFF. The whole variable domain, remainder taken from reference TRBV11-2 and TRBJ2-1, is EAGVAQSPRYKIIEKRQSVAFWCNPISGHATLYWYQQILGQGPKLLIQFQNNGVVDDSQLPKDRFSAERLKGVDSTLKIQPAKLEDSAVYLCASSATGTGLNNEQFFGPGTRLTVL.

With respect to this clone: This sample also contains other DNA sequences that code for the same CDR3. The rearrangement links TRBV5-1 to TRBJ1-6; 10 bases are shared with TRBD1. CDR1 and CDR2 from the germline V gene are SGHRS and YFSETQ. The V gene end was trimmed by 0 bases and the J gene end by 9 bases; junction bases not matched to a gene: 3. CDR3 length: 15 residues. The CDR3 DNA follows: TGCGCCAGCAGCTTGGAGGGACAGGGGACTTCACCCCTCCACTTT. Translating it yields CASSLEGQGTSPLHF.

This clone was seen only a few times. The chain has TRBV30 and TRBJ2-2; D might be TRBD2 (5 bases). Germline loops: CDR1 GTSNPN, CDR2 SVGIG (reference sequence). V shed 0 bases and J shed 0 bases, with 8 bases lying between them. This CDR3 is 15 amino acids long. The CDR3 bases are TGTGCCTGGAGTGTCACCGGGGCGAACACCGGGGAGCTGTTTTTT. Translated: CAWSVTGANTGELFF.

This clone has only one observation. The CDR3, as DNA: TGTGCCAGCAGCGTAGAGGTCAGGGATCGGGAGACCCAGTACTTC. This codes for CASSVEVRDRETQYF. The gene calls are TRBV9 and TRBJ2-5; D is perhaps TRBD1 (5 bases). The germline V gene encodes CDR1 SGDLS and CDR2 YYNGEE. The CDR3 extends over 15 amino acids. V shed 0 bases and J shed 5 bases, with 14 bases lying between them. Filled out from reference TRBV9 and TRBJ2-5, the complete variable domain reads DSGVTQTPKHLITATGQRVTLRCSPRSGDLSVYWYQQSLDQGLQFLIQYYNGEERAKGNILERFSAQQFPDLHSELNLSSLELGDSALYFCASSVEVRDRETQYFGPGTRLLVL.

With regard to this clone: At one end, the junction sequence differs from germline, possibly due to a read error. The chain has TRBV9 and TRBJ2-5; D might be TRBD2 (6 bases). In germline, CDR1 is SGDLS, CDR2 YYNGEE. CDR3 size: 14 residues. This CDR3 reads CASSVGGTQGTQYF. DNA of the CDR3: TGTGCCAGCAGCGTAGGGGGGACTCAAGGGACCCAGTACTTC.

The J gene is TRBJ1-6, the V gene TRBV7-9, with 7 bases fitting TRBD1. This CDR3 has 17 amino acids. Germline lookup yields CDR1 SEHNR and CDR2 FQNEAQ (reference sequence). V shed 5 bases, J shed 8 bases, and the junction held 15 bases outside the gene matches. The CDR3 nucleotides are TGTGCCAGCAGCCCGCCCACAGGGGTTAAAGGGGATTCACCCCTCCACTTT. It codes for CASSPPTGVKGDSPLHF.

V gene TRBV7-9 combines with J gene TRBJ1-1; 8 nucleotides match TRBD1. V shed 3 bases and J 3 bases; nucleotides not matched to a gene: 9. The germline V gene encodes CDR1 SEHNR and CDR2 FQNEAQ (reference sequence). The CDR3 sequence is 16 residues long. The CDR3: CASSLYSLTGDTEAFF. CDR3 bases: TGTGCCAGCAGCTTGTACTCGCTGACAGGGGACACTGAAGCTTTCTTT.

The chain couples TRBV5-5 to TRBJ2-6, with TRBD1 matching over 7 bases. In germline, CDR1 is SGHKS, CDR2 YYEKEE (reference sequence). V lost 0 bases and J lost 0; bases outside the gene matches: 6. The CDR3 is made up of 18 amino acids. The DNA of the CDR3 is TGTGCCAGCAGCTTGGAAGGACAGGAATCCTCTGGGGCCAACGTCCTGACTTTC. Translation gives CASSLEGQESSGANVLTF.

This clone was picked up a small number of times. V and J are TRBV6-5 and TRBJ1-2; the D gene is possibly TRBD1 (5 bases). Germline V CDR1 and CDR2: MNHEY, SVGAGI. V was shortened by 6 bases and J by 0 bases, with 8 bases between the two germline ends. The CDR3 extends over 13 amino acids. The CDR3 protein is CASRTGPNYGYTF. For the CDR3, the DNA is TGTGCCAGCAGAACAGGTCCTAACTATGGCTACACCTTC.

The rearrangement links TRBV15 to TRBJ2-1; D is perhaps TRBD1 (6 bases). This CDR3 comprises 15 residues. The germline gives CDR1 LNHNV, CDR2 YYDKDF (reference sequence). The V end was cut by 1 base, the J end by 7 bases, with 14 bases between. The CDR3 nucleotides are TGTGCCACCAGCAGAGTTTCAGGGGCGGGTAATGAGCAGTTCTTC. It codes for CATSRVSGAGNEQFF.

CDR3 residues: CASSRVAGGSETQYF. The CDR3 nucleotides are TGTGCCAGCAGCAGAGTAGCGGGAGGCTCAGAGACCCAGTACTTC. The chain links TRBV5-4 to TRBJ2-5, with 10 bases that match TRBD2. Germline V gene lookup returns CDR1 SGHNT and CDR2 YYREEE (reference sequence). The ends lost 4 bases at V and 4 bases at J; junction bases unmatched: 7. The CDR3 has 15 amino acids.

This clone has a single count. This sequence joins TRBV18 and TRBJ2-3, with 7 bases matching TRBD1. V lost 1 base to trimming and J lost 4 bases; unmatched junction nucleotides: 5. Germline V CDR1 and CDR2: KGHSH, LQKENI. The CDR3 sequence is 15 residues long. The CDR3 protein is CASSPRGGQSDTQYF. CDR3 DNA: TGTGCCAGCTCACCACGAGGGGGCCAATCAGATACGCAGTATTTT.

This clone came up a few times. This chain connects TRBV24-1 to TRBJ1-5, with TRBD1 matching 8 bases. The CDR3 runs to 16 residues. Germline loops: CDR1 KGHDR, CDR2 SFDVKD. V was clipped by 2 bases and J by 5 bases; unmatched bases: 7. CDR3 residues: CATSDSRTGQDQPQHF. The CDR3 DNA reads as TGTGCCACCAGTGATTCCCGGACAGGGCAGGATCAGCCCCAGCATTTT.

The table lists this clone with many counts. The rearrangement joins TRBV6-2 or TRBV6-3 to TRBJ2-5; 10 nucleotides match TRBD2. The CDR3 is 14 amino acids. From germline, CDR1 is MNHEY and CDR2 SVGEGT. The junction had 4 bases not matched to a gene; V was cut back by 4 bases and J by 5 bases. DNA for the CDR3: TGTGCCAGCAGTTGGTTAGCGGGAGGTGAGACCCAGTACTTC. This sequence encodes CASSWLAGGETQYF.

V usage is TRBV7-6 and J usage is TRBJ2-7; 8 nucleotides match TRBD1. The CDR3 loop spans 16 amino acids. Unmatched junction bases numbered 13, after V lost 5 bases and J lost 4 bases. CDR1 and CDR2 (germline): SGHVS, FNYEAQ. The CDR3 region has the DNA TGTGCCAGCAGCCTTACTGGACAGGGAAAAGGGTACGAGCAGTACTTC. This translates into CASSLTGQGKGYEQYF.

This rearrangement joins TRBV28 to TRBJ1-4; 10 bases are shared with TRBD1. The CDR3 is 15 residues long. The V gene's germline CDR1 is MDHEN and CDR2 SYDVKM. The V and J ends lost 3 bases and 10 bases, in that order; junction bases with no gene match: 8. The CDR3 reads CASSFEGQGYRKLFF. Here the CDR3 DNA reads TGTGCCAGCAGTTTTGAGGGACAGGGGTATCGAAAACTGTTTTTT.

This clone was recorded once. This sequence joins TRBV7-8 and TRBJ2-5; the D gene is possibly TRBD2 (6 bases). V was cut by 4 bases and J by 3 bases, with 15 bases left in between. The CDR3 contains 15 residues. Germline V gene lookup returns CDR1 SGHVS and CDR2 FQNEAQ. The DNA for the CDR3 is TGTGCCAGCAGCTCCCCGGGACTGGGGAAAGAGACCCAGTACTTC. Protein: CASSSPGLGKETQYF. Based on the CDR3 plus reference TRBV7-8 and TRBJ2-5, the full variable domain is GAGVSQSPRYKVAKRGQDVALRCDPISGHVSLFWYQQALGQGPEFLTYFQNEAQLDKSGLPSDRFFAERPEGSVSTLKIQRTQQEDSAVYLCASSSPGLGKETQYFGPGTRLLVL.

This clone came up once. V and J are TRBV25-1 and TRBJ1-4; TRBD1 agrees at 7 bases. The germline V gene encodes CDR1 MGHDK and CDR2 SYGVNS. Germline trimming cut 3 bases from V and 5 bases from J; bases unmatched to any gene: 12. CDR3 size: 17 residues. CDR3 sequence reads: CASSDPLGQGQNEKLFF. CDR3 DNA: TGTGCCAGCAGTGATCCCCTGGGGCAGGGACAGAATGAAAAACTGTTTTTT.

This clone has only one observation. The J gene is TRBJ2-5, the V gene TRBV30; TRBD2 aligns across 9 bases. Germline V gene lookup returns CDR1 GTSNPN and CDR2 SVGIG (reference sequence). V lost 0 bases and J lost 5; bases outside the gene matches: 13. CDR3 length equals 17 residues. CDR3 in DNA: TGTGCCTGGAGTGTGGCTAGCGGGATTGCGGATTGGGAGACCCAGTACTTC. As protein: CAWSVASGIADWETQYF.